This T cell receptor beta chain derives from a study of blood T cell repertoires in COVID-19. Study background: Collection of acute and convalescent COVID-19 samples took place in the United States, Italy and Spain. PBMCs, B-cell-depleted T cells, or T cells were the source of the cDNA or gDNA that made up the material.

Patients at the Seattle site were enrolled during active infection and followed longitudinally. Original analysis: Amplification from reference gene primers served as the basis for estimated nucleated cell counts. The table came from immunoSEQ multiplex PCR; TCRdb's copy has only in-frame clones and leaves some out. That table supplies the V and J calls and clone size; D and trimming were determined from the DNA. Of approximately 320,000 clones in the sample, over 85% are singletons; the top ten hold approximately 12%. Germline V CDR1 and CDR2: MNHEY, SMNVEV (reference sequence). This CDR3 is built from 16 residues. V dropped 5 bases and J dropped 3; count of bases not matched to a gene: 8.

The rearrangement uses TRBV27 and TRBJ1-5; 9 bases fit TRBD1. This sequence was found in a woman in her thirties with COVID-19, enrolled during active disease. The sequencing sample was made of peripheral blood. CDR3 sequence: CASSPLDRGSNQPQHF. In DNA, the CDR3 is TGTGCCAGCAGTCCATTAGACAGGGGGTCCAATCAGCCCCAGCATTTT.